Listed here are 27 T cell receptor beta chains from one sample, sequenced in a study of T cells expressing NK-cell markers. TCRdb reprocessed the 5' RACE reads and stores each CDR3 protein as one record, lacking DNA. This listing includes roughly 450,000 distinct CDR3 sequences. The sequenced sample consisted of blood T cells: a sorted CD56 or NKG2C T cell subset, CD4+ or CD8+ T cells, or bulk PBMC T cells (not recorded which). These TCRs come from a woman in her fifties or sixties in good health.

The CDR3 sequence is CASSSAARPLRETQYF. This chain joins TRBV5-6 and TRBJ2-5; TCRdb lists TRBD2, though no DNA is available to test this call. The length of the CDR3 is 16 residues. Germline loops: CDR1 SGHDT, CDR2 YYEEEE.

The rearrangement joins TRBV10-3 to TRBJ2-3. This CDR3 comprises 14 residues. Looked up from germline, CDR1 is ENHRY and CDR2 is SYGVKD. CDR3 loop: CAIGSSASTDTQYF.

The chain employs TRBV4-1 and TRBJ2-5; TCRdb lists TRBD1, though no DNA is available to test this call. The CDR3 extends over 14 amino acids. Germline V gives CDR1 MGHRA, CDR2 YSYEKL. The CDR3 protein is CASSRLGRVETQYF.

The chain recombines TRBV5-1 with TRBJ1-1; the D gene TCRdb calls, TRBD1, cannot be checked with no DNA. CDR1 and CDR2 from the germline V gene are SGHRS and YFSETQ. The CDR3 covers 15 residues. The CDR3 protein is CASSLLQGLNTEAFF. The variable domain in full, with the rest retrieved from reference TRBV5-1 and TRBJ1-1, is KAGVTQTPRYLIKTRGQQVTLSCSPISGHRSVSWYQQTPGQGLQFLFEYFSETQRNKGNFPGRFSGRQFSNSRSEMNVSTLELGDSALYLCASSLLQGLNTEAFFGQGTRLTVV.

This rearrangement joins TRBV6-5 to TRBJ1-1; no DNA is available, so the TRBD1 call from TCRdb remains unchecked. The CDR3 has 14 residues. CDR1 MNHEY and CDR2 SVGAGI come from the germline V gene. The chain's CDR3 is CASSYGAMNTEAFF.

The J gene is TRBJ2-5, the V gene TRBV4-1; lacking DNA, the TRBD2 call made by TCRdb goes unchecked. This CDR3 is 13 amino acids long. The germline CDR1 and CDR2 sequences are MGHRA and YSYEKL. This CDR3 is CASSQAGVETQYF.

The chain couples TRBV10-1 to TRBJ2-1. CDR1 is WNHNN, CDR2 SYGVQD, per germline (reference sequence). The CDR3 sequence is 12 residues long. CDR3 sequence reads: CASSINYNEQFF.

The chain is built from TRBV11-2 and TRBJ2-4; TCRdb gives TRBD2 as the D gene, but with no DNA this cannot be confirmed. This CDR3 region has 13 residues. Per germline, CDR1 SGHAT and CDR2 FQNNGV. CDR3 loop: CASSLSGNNIQYF.

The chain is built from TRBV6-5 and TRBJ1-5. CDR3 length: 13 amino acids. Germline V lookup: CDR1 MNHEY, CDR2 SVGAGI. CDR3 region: CASSEVRYQPQHF.

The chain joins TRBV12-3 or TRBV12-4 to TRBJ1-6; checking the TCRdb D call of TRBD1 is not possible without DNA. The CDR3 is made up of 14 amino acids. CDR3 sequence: CASRPLGANSPLHF.

The CDR3 protein is CASSFEHITDTQYF. The chain is built from TRBV5-6 and TRBJ2-3. Germline CDR1 is SGHDT and CDR2 is YYEEEE. This CDR3 has 14 residues.

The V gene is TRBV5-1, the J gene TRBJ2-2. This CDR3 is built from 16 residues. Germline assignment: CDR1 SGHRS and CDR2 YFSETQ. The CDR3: CASSLVVGFGTGELFF. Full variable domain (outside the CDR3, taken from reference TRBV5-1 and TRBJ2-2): KAGVTQTPRYLIKTRGQQVTLSCSPISGHRSVSWYQQTPGQGLQFLFEYFSETQRNKGNFPGRFSGRQFSNSRSEMNVSTLELGDSALYLCASSLVVGFGTGELFFGEGSRLTVL.

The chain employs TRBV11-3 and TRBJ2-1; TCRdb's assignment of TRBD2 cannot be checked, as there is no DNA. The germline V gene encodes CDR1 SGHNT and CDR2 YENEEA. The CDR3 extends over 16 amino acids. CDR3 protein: CASSITSGSQGNEQFF.

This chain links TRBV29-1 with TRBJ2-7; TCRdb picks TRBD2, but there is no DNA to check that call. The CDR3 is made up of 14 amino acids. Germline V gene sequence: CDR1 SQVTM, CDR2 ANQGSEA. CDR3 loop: CSVVVGPGSYEQYF.

The CDR3 protein is CASSSLGGTPYNEQFF. The rearrangement links TRBV12-3 or TRBV12-4 to TRBJ2-1. The CDR3 totals 16 residues.

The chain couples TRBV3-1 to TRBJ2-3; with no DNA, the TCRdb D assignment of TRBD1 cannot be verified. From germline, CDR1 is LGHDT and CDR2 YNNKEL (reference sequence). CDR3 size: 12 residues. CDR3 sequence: CASSHQGDTQYF.

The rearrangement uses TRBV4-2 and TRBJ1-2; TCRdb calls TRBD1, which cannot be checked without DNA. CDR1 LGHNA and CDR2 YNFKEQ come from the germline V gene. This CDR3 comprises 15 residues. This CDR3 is CASSQEGARVYGYTF.

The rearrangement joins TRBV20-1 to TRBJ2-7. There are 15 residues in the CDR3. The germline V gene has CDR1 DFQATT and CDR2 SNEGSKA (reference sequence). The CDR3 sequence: CSASGSPSSPNEQYF.

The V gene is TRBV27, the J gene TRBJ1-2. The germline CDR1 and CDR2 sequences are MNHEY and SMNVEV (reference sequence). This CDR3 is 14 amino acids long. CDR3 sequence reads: CASRSMRSNYGYTF.

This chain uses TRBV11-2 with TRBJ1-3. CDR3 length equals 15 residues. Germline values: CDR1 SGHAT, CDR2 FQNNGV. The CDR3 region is CASSLVAVSGNTIYF.

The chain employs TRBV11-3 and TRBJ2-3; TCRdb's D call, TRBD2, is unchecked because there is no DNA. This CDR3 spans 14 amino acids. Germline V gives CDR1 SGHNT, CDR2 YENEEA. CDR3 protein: CASSLGMAGDTQYF.

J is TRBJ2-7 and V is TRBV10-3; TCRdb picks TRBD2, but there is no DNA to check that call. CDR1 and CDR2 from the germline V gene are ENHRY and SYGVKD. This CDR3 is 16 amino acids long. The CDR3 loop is CAISESVSSGPYEQYF.

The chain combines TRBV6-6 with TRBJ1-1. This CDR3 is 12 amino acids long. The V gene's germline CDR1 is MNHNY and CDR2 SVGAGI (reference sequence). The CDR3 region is CASMVNSGEAFF.

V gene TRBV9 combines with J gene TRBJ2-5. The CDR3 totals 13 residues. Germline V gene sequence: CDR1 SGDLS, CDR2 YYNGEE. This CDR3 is CASSVGLGETQYF. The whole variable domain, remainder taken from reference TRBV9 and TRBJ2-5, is DSGVTQTPKHLITATGQRVTLRCSPRSGDLSVYWYQQSLDQGLQFLIQYYNGEERAKGNILERFSAQQFPDLHSELNLSSLELGDSALYFCASSVGLGETQYFGPGTRLLVL.

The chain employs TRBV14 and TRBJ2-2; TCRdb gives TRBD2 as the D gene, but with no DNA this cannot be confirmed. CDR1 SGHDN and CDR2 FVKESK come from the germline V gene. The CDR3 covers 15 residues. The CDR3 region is CASSQELAGAGELFF.

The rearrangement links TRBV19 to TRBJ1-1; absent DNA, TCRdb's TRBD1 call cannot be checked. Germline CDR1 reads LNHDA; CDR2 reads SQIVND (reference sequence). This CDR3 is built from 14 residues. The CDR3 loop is CASSPRADGAEAFF.

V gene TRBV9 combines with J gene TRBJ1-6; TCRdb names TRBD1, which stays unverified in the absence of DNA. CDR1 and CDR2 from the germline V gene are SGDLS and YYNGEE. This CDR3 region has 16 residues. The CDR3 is CASSSRTGSVNSPLHF.